One sample yielded the 11 T cell receptor beta chains listed below, sequenced in a study of cytomegalovirus exposure and HLA in healthy donors (dated by TCRdb to the late 2010s). The library was produced with the immunoSEQ multiplex PCR assay. The multiplex PCR relied on a mix of 60 forward primers for TCR Vbeta segments and 13 reverse primers for TCR Jbeta segments. Held by TCRdb, this immuneACCESS table contains in-frame sequences only and omits some clones. Under half of the omission traces to an unresolved V gene where checked; the cause of the rest is unknown. This sample comprises 110,000 to 150,000 clones, 65% to 85% of them detected only once. The ten largest clones capture 4% to 4.5% of the sample. The sequenced sample was PBMCs. These TCRs come from a middle-aged woman in good health and CMV-seropositive.

The chain employs TRBV2 and TRBJ2-3; perhaps TRBD2 as D (6 bases). This CDR3 contains 15 residues. The germline gives CDR1 SNHLY, CDR2 FYNNEI. The V and J ends lost 4 bases and 2 bases respectively, with 13 bases between them. The CDR3 here is CASSAEGLFTDTQYF. The CDR3 nucleotides are TGTGCCAGCAGTGCCGAGGGACTGTTCACAGATACGCAGTATTTT.

The chain carries TRBV11-2 and TRBJ2-1; TRBD2 matches at 7 bases. The germline V gene has CDR1 SGHAT and CDR2 FQNNGV. The trim removed 2 bases at V and 7 bases at J, leaving 5 bases unmatched. The CDR3 contains 14 residues. The CDR3 spells CASSLITGGNEQFF. The CDR3 region has the DNA TGTGCCAGCAGCTTAATAACCGGGGGGAATGAGCAGTTCTTC.

About this clone itself: This sample includes further DNA sequences coding for the same CDR3. The chain links TRBV11-2 to TRBJ1-2, with D hard to call. Trimming took off 2 bases at V and 2 bases at J, with 9 bases between the two ends. Germline CDR1 reads SGHAT; CDR2 reads FQNNGV. The CDR3 extends over 14 amino acids. Here the CDR3 DNA reads TGTGCCAGCAGCTTAACCGACGGGAACTATGGCTACACCTTC. It yields the protein CASSLTDGNYGYTF.

This chain connects TRBV18 to TRBJ2-7, with TRBD1 matching 10 bases. The CDR3 has 13 residues. V lost 3 bases and J lost 8; bases outside the gene matches: 4. Germline CDR1 reads KGHSH; CDR2 reads LQKENI. CDR3 DNA: TGTGCCAGCTCACCCGGGACAGGGGACCAGCAGTACTTC. Translated, it gives CASSPGTGDQQYF.

This chain uses TRBV19 with TRBJ1-5; the D is unclear. The germline V gene has CDR1 LNHDA and CDR2 SQIVND (reference sequence). The CDR3 sequence is 16 residues long. V lost 0 bases and J 0 bases, leaving 9 bases between the germline ends. CDR3 amino acids: CASSIDHQYSNQPQHF. Here the CDR3 DNA reads TGTGCCAGTAGTATAGATCACCAGTATAGCAATCAGCCCCAGCATTTT.

The chain links TRBV28 to TRBJ2-1, with 7 bases matching TRBD2. The germline V gene has CDR1 MDHEN and CDR2 SYDVKM. V shed 6 bases and J 6 bases; nucleotides not matched to a gene: 11. The CDR3 spans 15 residues. The CDR3 region is CASSPYAGVGNEQFF. In DNA form, the CDR3 reads TGTGCCAGCAGCCCTTATGCGGGGGTAGGCAATGAGCAGTTCTTC.

The V gene is TRBV19, the J gene TRBJ1-5; maybe TRBD1 (6 bases). CDR1 is LNHDA and CDR2 is SQIVND in the germline V gene (reference sequence). The CDR3 runs to 15 residues. Trimming pared 4 bases from V and 4 bases from J, leaving 14 bases between. The CDR3 DNA reads TGTGCCAGTAGTAAGGGGGGGGAAGGGAATCAGCCCCAGCATTTT. Translation: CASSKGGEGNQPQHF.

V gene TRBV29-1 combines with J gene TRBJ2-7; possibly TRBD1 for D (6 bases). The CDR3 loop spans 11 amino acids. V lost 4 bases, J lost 3 bases, and 7 bases lay in between. Germline loops: CDR1 SQVTM, CDR2 ANQGSEA. The CDR3 nucleotides are TGCAGCGTTGGGACAGTCTACGAGCAGTACTTC. Its protein product is CSVGTVYEQYF.

This chain connects TRBV9 to TRBJ2-2, with 7 bases fitting TRBD1. V lost 3 bases and J lost 5; bases outside the gene matches: 4. Germline values: CDR1 SGDLS, CDR2 YYNGEE. The CDR3 loop spans 14 amino acids. The CDR3 DNA reads as TGTGCCAGCAGCGGGGGACAGCCAACCGGGGAGCTGTTTTTT. The encoded protein is CASSGGQPTGELFF.

This clone was seen only a few times. V and J are TRBV6-6 and TRBJ1-5, with D uncertain. The V gene lost 4 bases and the J gene lost 10 bases, with 11 bases spanning the gap. The CDR3 is made up of 12 amino acids. CDR1 and CDR2 from the germline V gene are MNHNY and SVGAGI (reference sequence). CDR3 amino acids: CASSSTSIPQHF. The CDR3, as DNA: TGTGCCAGCAGTTCCACCTCTATACCCCAGCATTTT.

V is TRBV19 and J is TRBJ2-7; 9 nucleotides align to TRBD1. The germline CDR1 and CDR2 sequences are LNHDA and SQIVND (reference sequence). V was pared by 4 bases and J by 2 bases, with 9 bases of the junction left unmatched. There are 16 residues in the CDR3. CDR3 nucleotides: TGTGCCAGTAGTACCCGGGGACAGGGCAGCGCCTACGAGCAGTACTTC. This translates into CASSTRGQGSAYEQYF.